The clone carrying this T cell receptor beta chain has a handful of counts. Antigen: not known. The junction shows a germline mismatch at one end, possibly a read error. The authors reverse transcribed all of the isolated RNA, so sequencing captured expressed TCRB transcripts. Assay used: immunoSEQ multiplex PCR; TCRdb lists only in-frame clones, some missing. The table shows over 200,000 clones, with under 13% occurring only once. This CDR3 is built from 16 residues. The germline V gene encodes CDR1 SGHAT and CDR2 FQNNGV. This entry comes from a study of beta chain features in type 1 diabetes. The study, taken as a whole, reports: TCRB CDR3 length was moderately but significantly reduced in all four CD4+ subsets of Type 1 diabetes patients.

The source of this sequence is a man aged 25 to 40 with type 1 diabetes. Sequences were obtained from naive CD4+ T cells from blood. The chain recombines TRBV11-2 with TRBJ2-2, with 7 positions matching TRBD1. DNA for the CDR3: TGTGCCAGCAGCTTAGTAAAGGGGGCGAACTCCGGGGAGCTGTTTTTT. Amino acids: CASSLVKGANSGELFF.